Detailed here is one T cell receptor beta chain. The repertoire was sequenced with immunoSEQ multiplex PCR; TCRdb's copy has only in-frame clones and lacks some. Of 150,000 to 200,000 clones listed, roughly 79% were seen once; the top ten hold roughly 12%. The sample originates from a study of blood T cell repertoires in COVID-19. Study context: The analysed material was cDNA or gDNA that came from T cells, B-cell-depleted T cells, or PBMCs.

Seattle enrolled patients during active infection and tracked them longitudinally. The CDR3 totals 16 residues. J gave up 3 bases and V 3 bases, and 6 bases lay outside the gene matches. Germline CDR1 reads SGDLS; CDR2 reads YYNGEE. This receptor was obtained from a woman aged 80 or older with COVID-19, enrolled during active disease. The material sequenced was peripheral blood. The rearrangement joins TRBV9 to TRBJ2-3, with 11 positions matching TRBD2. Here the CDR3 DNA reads TGTGCCAGCAGCGATTATAGCGGGAGGGGAACAGATACGCAGTATTTT. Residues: CASSDYSGRGTDTQYF.